The 10 T cell receptor beta chains given below trace back to one sample, sequenced in a study of blood T cell repertoires in COVID-19. Produced via immunoSEQ multiplex PCR; TCRdb's table is partial and in-frame only. The sample lists approximately 250,000 clones; around nine tenths were seen once. Sequencing was carried out using peripheral blood. Receptors originate from a man aged 40-49 years with active or convalescent COVID-19.

The chain is built from TRBV4-2 and TRBJ2-7, with 7 bases identical to TRBD1. The trim removed 3 bases at V and 2 bases at J, leaving 4 bases unmatched. The CDR3 spans 14 residues. The germline V gene encodes CDR1 LGHNA and CDR2 YNFKEQ. This chain's CDR3 is CASSHPGQPYEQYF. CDR3 in DNA: TGTGCCAGCAGCCACCCGGGACAGCCCTACGAGCAGTACTTC.

The rearrangement links TRBV3-1 (or the pseudogene TRBV3-2) to TRBJ2-5, with D perhaps TRBD2 (5 bases). CDR3 length equals 15 residues. Germline V gene sequence: CDR1 LGHDT, CDR2 YNNKEL (reference sequence). V was trimmed by 1 base and J by 4 bases, leaving 13 bases between them. This CDR3 is CASSQGLPGIETQYF. CDR3 sequence (DNA): TGTGCCAGCAGCCAAGGACTCCCGGGGATAGAGACCCAGTACTTC.

The chain uses TRBV27 and TRBJ2-1; a weak D match, TRBD2 (6 bases). The CDR3 is made up of 18 amino acids. The ends were cut back, 2 bases at V and 0 bases at J, with 17 bases in the middle. Germline CDR1 and CDR2: MNHEY and SMNVEV (reference sequence). CDR3 coding DNA: TGTGCCAGCAGTTTACTGGCTAGCGCGGTTAGCTCCTACAATGAGCAGTTCTTC. It is translated as CASSLLASAVSSYNEQFF.

The chain joins TRBV10-2 to TRBJ2-2; no definite D call. Germline V gene data show CDR1 as WSHSY and CDR2 as SAAADI. The V and J ends lost 8 bases and 6 bases respectively, with 4 bases between them. CDR3 length: 10 amino acids. This chain's CDR3 is CASFAGELFF. The CDR3 nucleotides are TGCGCCAGCTTCGCCGGGGAGCTGTTTTTT.

CDR3 nucleotides: TGTGCCAGCAGCTTGCGGGGACAGGGTAATTTTGGGTTTTTT. Encoded protein: CASSLRGQGNFGFF. This sequence joins TRBV5-5 and TRBJ1-4; the match to TRBD1 covers 9 bases. V shed 1 base, J shed 16 bases, and the junction held 11 bases outside the gene matches. The CDR3 is 14 residues long. Germline assignment: CDR1 SGHKS and CDR2 YYEKEE (reference sequence).

V is TRBV5-4 and J is TRBJ2-2; D may be TRBD1 (6 bases). Germline assignment: CDR1 SGHNT and CDR2 YYREEE (reference sequence). The length of the CDR3 is 16 residues. Trimming removed 3 bases from V and 5 bases from J, with 17 bases in between. CDR3 loop: CASSSPTGNGTGELFF. The CDR3 DNA reads TGTGCCAGCAGCTCCCCAACAGGGAATGGGACCGGGGAGCTGTTTTTT.

The rearrangement joins TRBV18 to TRBJ2-7; D is unresolved. V dropped 8 bases and J dropped 2 bases, with 10 bases sitting between them. There are 12 residues in the CDR3. Germline V gene lookup returns CDR1 KGHSH and CDR2 LQKENI. The CDR3 protein is CASKTDPYEQYF. The CDR3, as DNA: TGTGCCAGCAAAACAGACCCCTACGAGCAGTACTTC.

J is TRBJ1-3 and V is TRBV28; 8 positions agree with TRBD1. Germline V gives CDR1 MDHEN, CDR2 SYDVKM. CDR3 length: 14 amino acids. V gave up 5 bases and J gave up 5 bases; unmatched junction bases: 5. In nucleotides, the CDR3 is TGTGCCAGCAGTCGAGGACAGGGCAGAAACACCATATATTTT. Its translation: CASSRGQGRNTIYF.

This chain joins TRBV11-2 and TRBJ2-7; 7 nucleotides agree with TRBD2. Germline V gene lookup returns CDR1 SGHAT and CDR2 FQNNGV. This CDR3 region has 15 residues. The V and J ends lost 1 base and 3 bases, in that order; junction bases with no gene match: 6. The CDR3 is CASSLVLGGDYEQYF. The CDR3 DNA sequence: TGTGCCAGCAGCTTAGTGTTGGGAGGGGACTACGAGCAGTACTTC. Full variable domain (outside the CDR3, taken from reference TRBV11-2 and TRBJ2-7): EAGVAQSPRYKIIEKRQSVAFWCNPISGHATLYWYQQILGQGPKLLIQFQNNGVVDDSQLPKDRFSAERLKGVDSTLKIQPAKLEDSAVYLCASSLVLGGDYEQYFGPGTRLTVT.

This clone has more than one count but fewer than ten. V is TRBV18 and J is TRBJ1-1; D may be TRBD1 (6 bases). V was shortened by 2 bases and J by 5 bases, with 9 bases between the two germline ends. This CDR3 has 13 amino acids. Germline V gene sequence: CDR1 KGHSH, CDR2 LQKENI. CDR3 protein: CASSPGQGTEAFF. CDR3 nucleotide sequence: TGTGCCAGCTCACCAGGGCAGGGGACTGAAGCTTTCTTT.